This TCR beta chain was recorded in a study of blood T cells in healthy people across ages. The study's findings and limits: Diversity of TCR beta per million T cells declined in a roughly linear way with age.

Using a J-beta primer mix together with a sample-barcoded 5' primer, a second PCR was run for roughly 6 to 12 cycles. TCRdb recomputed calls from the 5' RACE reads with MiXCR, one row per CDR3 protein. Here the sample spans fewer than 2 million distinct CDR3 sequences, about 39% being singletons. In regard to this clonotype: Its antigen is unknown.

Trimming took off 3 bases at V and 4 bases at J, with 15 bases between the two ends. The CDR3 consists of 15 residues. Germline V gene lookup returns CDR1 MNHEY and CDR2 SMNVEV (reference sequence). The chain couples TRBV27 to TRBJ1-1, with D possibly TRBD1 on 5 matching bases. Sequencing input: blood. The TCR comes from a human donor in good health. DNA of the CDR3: TGTGCCAGCAGTTTGGGACTGCTAGCAGCCACTGAAGCTTTCTTT. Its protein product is CASSLGLLAATEAFF.